These T cell receptor beta chains were read from a single sample in a study of blood T cell repertoires in COVID-19. Method: immunoSEQ multiplex PCR; TCRdb's copy keeps in-frame clones and lacks some. The sample includes about 350,000 clones, over 85% seen only once; the top ten take less than 5%. What was sequenced was peripheral blood. These receptors came from a woman aged 60-75 years with COVID-19, enrolled during active disease. Both conserved end residues are part of each CDR3. Each record gives: J gene, D gene, clone size, V gene, CDR3 protein, CDR3 DNA. A D gene is named only where the DNA matches it firmly. Clone sizes are given selectively: once, few, many, or a class where the clone is expanded.

J gene: TRBJ2-1; D gene: NA; clone size: NA; V gene: TRBV2; CDR3 protein: CASITPRGAYNEQFF; CDR3 DNA: TGTGCCAGCATTACCCCCAGGGGGGCCTACAATGAGCAGTTCTTC
J gene: TRBJ2-5; D gene: NA; clone size: NA; V gene: TRBV27; CDR3 protein: CASSSTAPGETQYF; CDR3 DNA: TGTGCCAGCAGTTCGACAGCTCCCGGGGAGACCCAGTACTTC
J gene: TRBJ2-2; D gene: NA; clone size: NA; V gene: TRBV28; CDR3 protein: CASSLRRQNTGELFF; CDR3 DNA: TGTGCCAGCAGTTTACGACGACAGAACACCGGGGAGCTGTTTTTT
J gene: TRBJ1-5; D gene: TRBD1; clone size: NA; V gene: TRBV5-8; CDR3 protein: CASSLGTGAGNQPQHF; CDR3 DNA: TGTGCCAGCAGCTTGGGGACAGGGGCGGGCAATCAGCCCCAGCATTTT
J gene: TRBJ2-5; D gene: TRBD2; clone size: NA; V gene: TRBV7-9; CDR3 protein: CASSYISGREETQYF; CDR3 DNA: TGTGCCAGCAGCTATATTTCCGGGAGGGAAGAGACCCAGTACTTC
J gene: TRBJ2-7; D gene: TRBD1; clone size: NA; V gene: TRBV27; CDR3 protein: CASSHGDSPYEQYF; CDR3 DNA: TGTGCCAGCAGCCACGGGGACAGTCCCTACGAGCAGTACTTC
J gene: TRBJ2-5; D gene: NA; clone size: NA; V gene: TRBV7-9; CDR3 protein: CASSLVDGGGYF; CDR3 DNA: TGTGCCAGCAGCTTAGTAGACGGCGGCGGGTACTTC
J gene: TRBJ2-1; D gene: TRBD1; clone size: NA; V gene: TRBV3-1/TRBV3-2; CDR3 protein: CASSQAQGVRSYNEQFF; CDR3 DNA: TGTGCCAGCAGCCAAGCTCAGGGGGTTCGCTCCTACAATGAGCAGTTCTTC
J gene: TRBJ1-1; D gene: NA; clone size: NA; V gene: TRBV3-1/TRBV3-2; CDR3 protein: CASSQGDIGAFF; CDR3 DNA: TGTGCCAGCAGCCAAGGGGACATTGGAGCTTTCTTT
J gene: TRBJ1-2; D gene: NA; clone size: NA; V gene: TRBV29-1; CDR3 protein: CSVVTGLNYGYTF; CDR3 DNA: TGCAGCGTCGTCACAGGGTTGAACTATGGCTACACCTTC
J gene: TRBJ1-4; D gene: NA; clone size: once; V gene: TRBV19; CDR3 protein: CASSFRTNEKLFF; CDR3 DNA: TGTGCCAGTAGTTTCAGGACTAATGAAAAACTGTTTTTT
J gene: TRBJ1-3; D gene: TRBD1; clone size: NA; V gene: TRBV19; CDR3 protein: CASSIPRGPSGNTIYF; CDR3 DNA: TGTGCCAGTAGTATCCCGAGGGGGCCCTCTGGAAACACCATATATTTT
J gene: TRBJ1-5; D gene: NA; clone size: NA; V gene: TRBV5-1; CDR3 protein: CASSKLQGQPQHF; CDR3 DNA: TGCGCCAGCAGCAAGTTACAGGGTCAGCCCCAGCATTTT
J gene: TRBJ1-1; D gene: NA; clone size: NA; V gene: TRBV14; CDR3 protein: CASSHTVGQGNTEAFF; CDR3 DNA: TGTGCCAGCAGCCATACGGTGGGGCAGGGAAACACTGAAGCTTTCTTT
J gene: TRBJ1-2; D gene: NA; clone size: NA; V gene: TRBV19; CDR3 protein: CASSIVKGGAYGYTF; CDR3 DNA: TGTGCCAGTAGTATAGTCAAAGGCGGGGCCTATGGCTACACCTTC
J gene: TRBJ2-7; D gene: TRBD1; clone size: NA; V gene: TRBV19; CDR3 protein: CASSRDRGNEQYF; CDR3 DNA: TGTGCCAGTAGCCGGGACAGGGGCAACGAGCAGTACTTC
J gene: TRBJ2-6; D gene: NA; clone size: NA; V gene: TRBV3-1/TRBV3-2; CDR3 protein: CASMRAGANVLTF; CDR3 DNA: TGTGCCAGCATGAGAGCTGGGGCCAACGTCCTGACTTTC
J gene: TRBJ2-1; D gene: TRBD1; clone size: NA; V gene: TRBV19; CDR3 protein: CASTRQGAVEQFF; CDR3 DNA: TGTGCCAGTACTCGACAGGGGGCGGTTGAGCAGTTCTTC
J gene: TRBJ1-1; D gene: NA; clone size: NA; V gene: TRBV6-5; CDR3 protein: CASSYRGGANTEAFF; CDR3 DNA: TGTGCCAGCAGTTACAGAGGGGGGGCGAACACTGAAGCTTTCTTT
J gene: TRBJ1-3; D gene: NA; clone size: NA; V gene: TRBV10-3; CDR3 protein: CAISEGEGDTIYF; CDR3 DNA: TGTGCCATCAGCGAGGGCGAGGGAGACACCATATATTTT
J gene: TRBJ1-6; D gene: NA; clone size: NA; V gene: TRBV18; CDR3 protein: CASSPGLDNSPLHF; CDR3 DNA: TGTGCCAGCTCACCCGGACTGGATAATTCACCCCTCCACTTT
J gene: TRBJ1-1; D gene: NA; clone size: NA; V gene: TRBV7-9; CDR3 protein: CASSPRRGTEAFF; CDR3 DNA: TGTGCCAGCAGCCCCCGGCGGGGCACTGAAGCTTTCTTT
J gene: TRBJ2-7; D gene: TRBD2; clone size: NA; V gene: TRBV5-6; CDR3 protein: CASSFGGFWGSYEQYF; CDR3 DNA: TGTGCCAGCAGCTTCGGGGGGTTCTGGGGCTCCTACGAGCAGTACTTC
J gene: TRBJ2-3; D gene: NA; clone size: NA; V gene: TRBV11-2; CDR3 protein: CASSLRIVRDTQYF; CDR3 DNA: TGTGCCAGCAGCCTAAGGATAGTGAGGGATACGCAGTATTTT
J gene: TRBJ2-7; D gene: TRBD1; clone size: NA; V gene: TRBV6-5; CDR3 protein: CASSPQQGPYEQYF; CDR3 DNA: TGTGCCAGCAGTCCCCAACAGGGGCCCTACGAGCAGTACTTC
J gene: TRBJ2-5; D gene: NA; clone size: NA; V gene: TRBV28; CDR3 protein: CASKIEETQYF; CDR3 DNA: TGTGCCAGCAAAATAGAAGAGACCCAGTACTTC
J gene: TRBJ1-1; D gene: NA; clone size: NA; V gene: TRBV29-1; CDR3 protein: CSTTEGGEAFF; CDR3 DNA: TGCAGCACGACGGAGGGAGGGGAAGCTTTCTTT
J gene: TRBJ1-2; D gene: TRBD1; clone size: NA; V gene: TRBV10-3; CDR3 protein: CAIRSPGQGLSGYTF; CDR3 DNA: TGTGCCATCAGGAGTCCGGGACAGGGTCTCAGTGGCTACACCTTC
J gene: TRBJ1-5; D gene: TRBD1; clone size: NA; V gene: TRBV7-9; CDR3 protein: CASSVGTGGSNQPQHF; CDR3 DNA: TGTGCCAGCAGCGTAGGGACAGGGGGTAGCAATCAGCCCCAGCATTTT
J gene: TRBJ2-1; D gene: TRBD2; clone size: NA; V gene: TRBV11-2; CDR3 protein: CASRTSGGAGEQFF; CDR3 DNA: TGTGCCAGCAGGACTAGCGGGGGGGCAGGTGAGCAGTTCTTC
J gene: TRBJ1-1; D gene: TRBD1; clone size: NA; V gene: TRBV5-1; CDR3 protein: CASSLGQGSVNTEAFF; CDR3 DNA: TGCGCCAGCAGCTTAGGACAGGGGTCGGTGAACACTGAAGCTTTCTTT
J gene: TRBJ2-5; D gene: TRBD2; clone size: NA; V gene: TRBV2; CDR3 protein: CASSTRVAGIEETQYF; CDR3 DNA: TGTGCCAGCAGCACACGGGTAGCGGGGATTGAAGAGACCCAGTACTTC
J gene: TRBJ1-2; D gene: NA; clone size: NA; V gene: TRBV20-1; CDR3 protein: CSASTPQGSATNYGYTF; CDR3 DNA: TGCAGTGCTAGTACGCCCCAGGGGAGTGCCACTAACTATGGCTACACCTTC
J gene: TRBJ2-3; D gene: NA; clone size: NA; V gene: TRBV24-1; CDR3 protein: CATSHIALGTDTQYF; CDR3 DNA: TGTGCCACCAGTCATATAGCTCTAGGCACAGATACGCAGTATTTT
J gene: TRBJ2-7; D gene: NA; clone size: once; V gene: TRBV5-5; CDR3 protein: CASSLLQGTGDEQYF; CDR3 DNA: TGTGCCAGCAGCTTACTACAGGGAACGGGCGACGAGCAGTACTTC
J gene: TRBJ1-1; D gene: NA; clone size: NA; V gene: TRBV7-6; CDR3 protein: CASSPPGTLNTEAFF; CDR3 DNA: TGTGCCAGCAGCCCACCTGGGACTTTGAACACTGAAGCTTTCTTT
J gene: TRBJ2-7; D gene: TRBD1; clone size: NA; V gene: TRBV18; CDR3 protein: CASSPGDRKGYEQYF; CDR3 DNA: TGTGCCAGCTCACCGGGGGACAGGAAGGGATACGAGCAGTACTTC
J gene: TRBJ1-2; D gene: NA; clone size: NA; V gene: TRBV7-9; CDR3 protein: CASSHPQASLAYGYTF; CDR3 DNA: TGTGCCAGCAGCCATCCTCAGGCTTCTCTAGCCTATGGCTACACCTTC
J gene: TRBJ2-7; D gene: NA; clone size: NA; V gene: TRBV5-4; CDR3 protein: CASSGPDSSYEQYF; CDR3 DNA: TGTGCCAGCAGCGGACCGGACAGCTCCTACGAGCAGTACTTC
J gene: TRBJ1-2; D gene: TRBD1; clone size: NA; V gene: TRBV3-1/TRBV3-2; CDR3 protein: CASSLTGEDGYTF; CDR3 DNA: TGTGCCAGCAGCCTGACAGGGGAAGATGGCTACACCTTC
J gene: TRBJ1-4; D gene: TRBD1; clone size: NA; V gene: TRBV7-3; CDR3 protein: CASSLRGTENEKLFF; CDR3 DNA: TGTGCCAGCAGCTTAAGGGGGACAGAAAATGAAAAACTGTTTTTT
J gene: TRBJ2-3; D gene: TRBD1; clone size: few; V gene: TRBV28; CDR3 protein: CASSLETGGFSVGTDTQYF; CDR3 DNA: TGTGCCAGCAGTTTAGAGACAGGGGGCTTCTCCGTCGGGACAGATACGCAGTATTTT
J gene: TRBJ1-2; D gene: NA; clone size: NA; V gene: TRBV9; CDR3 protein: CASSVGSANYGYTF; CDR3 DNA: TGTGCCAGCAGCGTAGGGTCGGCTAACTATGGCTACACCTTC
J gene: TRBJ2-7; D gene: NA; clone size: NA; V gene: TRBV12-3/TRBV12-4; CDR3 protein: CASSLGGGYEQYF; CDR3 DNA: TGTGCCAGCAGTTTAGGCGGCGGCTACGAGCAGTACTTC
J gene: TRBJ2-3; D gene: TRBD2; clone size: NA; V gene: TRBV7-3; CDR3 protein: CASSLGGGADTQYF; CDR3 DNA: TGTGCCAGCAGCTTAGGCGGGGGGGCAGATACGCAGTATTTT
J gene: TRBJ2-2; D gene: NA; clone size: NA; V gene: TRBV28; CDR3 protein: CASSLAGGWNTGELFF; CDR3 DNA: TGTGCCAGCAGTTTAGCGGGTGGATGGAACACCGGGGAGCTGTTTTTT
J gene: TRBJ1-6; D gene: NA; clone size: once; V gene: TRBV19; CDR3 protein: CASSPVDRQNSPLHF; CDR3 DNA: TGTGCCAGTAGTCCCGTGGACAGACAGAATTCACCCCTCCACTTT
J gene: TRBJ1-3; D gene: TRBD1; clone size: once; V gene: TRBV27; CDR3 protein: CASSFQGARGNTIYF; CDR3 DNA: TGTGCCAGCAGTTTCCAGGGGGCAAGGGGAAACACCATATATTTT
J gene: TRBJ2-7; D gene: NA; clone size: NA; V gene: TRBV3-1/TRBV3-2; CDR3 protein: CASSHKRAPYEQYF; CDR3 DNA: TGTGCCAGCAGCCATAAGCGGGCTCCCTACGAGCAGTACTTC
J gene: TRBJ1-5; D gene: NA; clone size: once; V gene: TRBV5-6; CDR3 protein: CASSLGDGNQPQHF; CDR3 DNA: TGTGCCAGCAGCTTGGGAGATGGCAATCAGCCCCAGCATTTT
J gene: TRBJ2-7; D gene: NA; clone size: NA; V gene: TRBV6-6; CDR3 protein: CASSKSSAEQYF; CDR3 DNA: TGTGCCAGCAGCAAGTCTAGCGCCGAGCAGTACTTC
J gene: TRBJ1-2; D gene: NA; clone size: NA; V gene: TRBV4-1; CDR3 protein: CASSQHGGGYTF; CDR3 DNA: TGCGCCAGCAGCCAACACGGCGGAGGCTACACCTTC